This TCR beta chain emerged from a study of cytomegalovirus exposure and HLA in healthy donors. There are 14 residues in the CDR3. V was clipped by 1 base and J by 6 bases; unmatched bases: 1. Germline CDR1 reads SGHTA; CDR2 reads FQGNSA. Use of 60 Vbeta and 13 Jbeta primers characterized the PCR. The method was immunoSEQ multiplex PCR; TCRdb's version includes in-frame clones alone and lacks a portion of them. The sample's table shows 60,000 to 70,000 clones. J is TRBJ2-1 and V is TRBV7-2; the match to TRBD2 covers 9 bases. Input material: PBMCs. The clonotype was recovered from a boy between 10 and 17 years old in good health and CMV-seronegative. Here the CDR3 DNA reads TGTGCCAGCAGCTTAGGCGGGAGGGGCAATGAGCAGTTCTTC. It translates to CASSLGGRGNEQFF.